The source of this T cell receptor beta chain is a study of blood T cell repertoires in COVID-19. Assay: immunoSEQ multiplex PCR; the TCRdb copy retains only in-frame clones and omits some. The sample lists 150,000 to 200,000 clones, around 90% seen once, with roughly 0.6% in the top ten. V gave up 2 bases and J gave up 0 bases; unmatched junction bases: 4. The CDR3 totals 16 residues. Germline V gives CDR1 MNHNY, CDR2 SVGAGI (reference sequence). The sample comprised peripheral blood. The V and J genes are TRBV6-6 and TRBJ1-5, with 7 bases fitting TRBD1. This clonotype originated in a man aged 45-65 years with acute or convalescent COVID-19. The CDR3 bases are TGTGCCAGCAGTTACGGGGGACAGTATAGCAATCAGCCCCAGCATTTT. Its protein is CASSYGGQYSNQPQHF.